The clone carrying this T cell receptor (beta chain) has a handful of counts. The V end lost 1 base, the J end lost 6 bases, and 6 bases lay between the germline ends. Per germline, CDR1 SGHNT and CDR2 YENEEA. The CDR3 is made up of 12 amino acids. The sample belongs to a study of technical replicates of blood from a few donors. Sequencing used immunoSEQ multiplex PCR; TCRdb keeps in-frame clones, though not all of them. The sample lists just under 85,000 clones; approximately 94% were seen once. The receptor was derived from a human donor in good health. This rearrangement joins TRBV11-3 to TRBJ1-1; D not resolved. Sequencing used T cells isolated from PBMCs. CDR3 amino acids: CASSLVAPEAFF. DNA of the CDR3: TGTGCCAGCAGCTTAGTAGCCCCTGAAGCTTTCTTT.